This T cell receptor (beta chain) was found in a study of cytomegalovirus exposure and HLA in healthy donors. With regard to this clone: Its antigen is currently unknown.

The PCR contained 60 Vbeta and 13 Jbeta primers. Profiling relied on immunoSEQ multiplex PCR, and the TCRdb table lists in-frame clones only, not all of them. The sample has under 200,000 clones; 75% are singletons. Study observations and caveats: Despite most TCR sequences being rare, some public TCRs occurred in many donors. Exclusion applied to some V segments, including TRBV6-2 and TRBV6-3, as they were indistinguishable.

Germline V lookup: CDR1 GTSNPN, CDR2 SVGIG (reference sequence). Trimming removed 1 base from V and 8 bases from J, with 12 bases in between. The CDR3 covers 13 residues. This sequence was found in a woman between 45 and 65 years old in good health and CMV-seropositive. The sample comprised PBMCs. The chain recombines TRBV30 with TRBJ2-1; D possibly corresponds to TRBD2 (5 bases). The DNA for the CDR3 is TGTGCCTGGAGTGAAGGGCTGCGGGATGAGCAGTTCTTC. This encodes CAWSEGLRDEQFF.